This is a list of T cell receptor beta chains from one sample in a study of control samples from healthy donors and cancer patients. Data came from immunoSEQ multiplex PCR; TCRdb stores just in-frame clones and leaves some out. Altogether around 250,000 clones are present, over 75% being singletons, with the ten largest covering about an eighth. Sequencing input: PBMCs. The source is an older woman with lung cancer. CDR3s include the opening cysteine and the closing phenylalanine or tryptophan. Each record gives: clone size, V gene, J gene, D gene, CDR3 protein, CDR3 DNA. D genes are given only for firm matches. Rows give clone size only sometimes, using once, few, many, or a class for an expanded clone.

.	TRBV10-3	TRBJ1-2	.	CAISDPTGHYGYTF	TGTGCCATCAGTGACCCCACAGGGCACTATGGCTACACCTTC
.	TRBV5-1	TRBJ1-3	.	CASSPTNGPSGNTIYF	TGCGCCAGCAGCCCTACCAACGGGCCGTCTGGAAACACCATATATTTT
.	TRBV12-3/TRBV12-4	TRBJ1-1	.	CASSNNRPRAFF	TGTGCCAGCAGTAATAACAGGCCTAGAGCTTTCTTT
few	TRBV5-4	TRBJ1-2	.	CASSLGGNYGYTF	TGTGCCAGCAGCTTGGGGGGCAACTATGGCTACACCTTC
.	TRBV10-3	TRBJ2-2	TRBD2	CAISESGGAGELFF	TGTGCCATCAGTGAATCGGGGGGTGCCGGGGAGCTGTTTTTT
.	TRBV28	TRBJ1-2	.	CASSSNPTDNYGYTF	TGTGCCAGCAGTTCAAACCCGACGGACAACTATGGCTACACCTTC
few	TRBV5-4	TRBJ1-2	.	CASGQVGGGYTF	TGTGCCAGCGGACAAGTTGGCGGAGGCTACACCTTC
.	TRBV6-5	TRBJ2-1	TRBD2	CASSPLSGGNEQFF	TGTGCCAGCAGTCCACTATCGGGAGGCAATGAGCAGTTCTTC
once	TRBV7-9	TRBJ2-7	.	CASSPSVVTYEQYF	TGTGCCAGCAGCCCCAGCGTAGTGACCTACGAGCAGTACTTC
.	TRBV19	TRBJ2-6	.	CASSRQFSSGANVLTF	TGTGCCAGTAGTCGACAGTTCAGCTCTGGGGCCAACGTCCTGACTTTC
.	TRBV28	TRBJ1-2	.	CASSFGTPYGYTF	TGTGCCAGCAGTTTCGGGACTCCCTATGGCTACACCTTC
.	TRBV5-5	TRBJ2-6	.	CASSLMGSERANVLTF	TGTGCCAGCAGCTTGATGGGGTCCGAAAGGGCCAACGTCCTGACTTTC
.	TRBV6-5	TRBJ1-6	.	CASRPLQGNAPLHF	TGTGCCAGCCGACCACTTCAGGGAAATGCACCCCTCCACTTT
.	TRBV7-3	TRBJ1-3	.	CASASVPAIYF	TGTGCCAGCGCGTCGGTTCCAGCCATATATTTT
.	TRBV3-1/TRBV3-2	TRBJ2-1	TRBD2	CASSYFSGGLGGEQFF	TGTGCCAGCAGCTATTTTAGCGGGGGCCTCGGGGGTGAGCAGTTCTTC
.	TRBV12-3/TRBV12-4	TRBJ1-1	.	CASSLRGDTEAFF	TGTGCCAGCAGTTTGAGGGGTGACACTGAAGCTTTCTTT
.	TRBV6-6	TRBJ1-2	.	CASSYGWGIYGYTF	TGTGCCAGCAGTTACGGGTGGGGGATTTATGGCTACACCTTC
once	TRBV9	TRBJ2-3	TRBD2	CASSVARGLAGTDTQYF	TGTGCCAGCAGCGTAGCCCGGGGACTAGCGGGCACAGATACGCAGTATTTT
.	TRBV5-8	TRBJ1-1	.	CASSLAVPRALGNVNTEAFF	TGTGCCAGCAGCTTGGCCGTTCCCCGGGCGTTAGGAAACGTGAACACTGAAGCTTTCTTT
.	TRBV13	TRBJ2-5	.	CASSLGAQGGETQYF	TGTGCCAGCAGCTTAGGAGCACAAGGTGGAGAGACCCAGTACTTC
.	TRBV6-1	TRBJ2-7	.	CASSERRRDEQYF	TGTGCCAGCAGTGAACGCCGGCGCGACGAGCAGTACTTC
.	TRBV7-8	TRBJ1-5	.	CASSSGAANQPQHF	TGTGCCAGCAGCTCCGGGGCCGCCAATCAGCCCCAGCATTTT
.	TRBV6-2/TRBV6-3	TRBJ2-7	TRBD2	CASSYQGGYEQYF	TGTGCCAGCAGTTACCAGGGAGGGTACGAGCAGTACTTC
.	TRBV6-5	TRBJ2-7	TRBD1	CASRHRGQGSYEQYF	TGTGCCAGCAGGCATCGGGGACAGGGGTCCTACGAGCAGTACTTC
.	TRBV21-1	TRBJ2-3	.	CASSKRRGWISTDTQYF	TGTGCCAGCAGCAAAAGGAGGGGATGGATTTCCACAGATACGCAGTATTTT
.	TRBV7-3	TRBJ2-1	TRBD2	CASSLTGLSGGSNEQFF	TGTGCCAGCAGCTTAACTGGGCTAAGCGGGGGTTCTAATGAGCAGTTCTTC
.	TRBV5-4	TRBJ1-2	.	CASSLDGQYGYTF	TGTGCCAGCAGCTTGGATGGCCAGTATGGCTACACCTTC
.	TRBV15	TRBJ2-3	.	CATSWDTQGTQYF	TGTGCCACCAGCTGGGACACCCAGGGTACGCAGTATTTT
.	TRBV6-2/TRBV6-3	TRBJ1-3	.	CASSYEGSSGNTIYF	TGTGCCAGCAGTTACGAGGGGAGCTCTGGAAACACCATATATTTT
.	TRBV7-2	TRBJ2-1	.	CASSLESGSYNEQFF	TGTGCCAGCAGCTTAGAATCTGGCTCCTACAATGAGCAGTTCTTC
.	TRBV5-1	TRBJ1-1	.	CASSARQNTEAFF	TGCGCCAGCAGCGCGAGACAGAACACTGAAGCTTTCTTT
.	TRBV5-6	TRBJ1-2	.	CASSQQPDLTGAYGYTF	TGTGCCAGCAGCCAACAGCCCGACCTGACAGGAGCTTATGGCTACACCTTC
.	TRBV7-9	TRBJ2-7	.	CASSLGGIGVVQYEQYF	TGTGCCAGCAGCTTAGGGGGGATAGGGGTCGTGCAATACGAGCAGTACTTC
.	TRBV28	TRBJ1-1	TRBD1	CASSSGGAQAEAFF	TGTGCCAGCAGTTCAGGGGGAGCTCAAGCTGAAGCTTTCTTT
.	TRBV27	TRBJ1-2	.	CASSPEPNYGYTF	TGTGCCAGCAGCCCCGAACCTAACTATGGCTACACCTTC
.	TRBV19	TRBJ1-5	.	CASSIRGSQPQHF	TGTGCCAGTAGTATCCGGGGTAGTCAGCCCCAGCATTTT
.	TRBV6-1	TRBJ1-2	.	CASSEGPLDGYTF	TGTGCCAGCAGTGAGGGGCCGTTGGATGGCTACACCTTC
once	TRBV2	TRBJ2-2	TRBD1	CASIETGGRGELFF	TGTGCCAGCATTGAGACAGGGGGAAGGGGGGAGCTGTTTTTT
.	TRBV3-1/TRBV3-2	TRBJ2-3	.	CASSQLGDTQYF	TGTGCCAGCAGCCAACTAGGAGATACGCAGTATTTT
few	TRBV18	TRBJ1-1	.	CASSPTGLDTEAFF	TGTGCCAGCTCACCAACAGGGTTAGACACTGAAGCTTTCTTT
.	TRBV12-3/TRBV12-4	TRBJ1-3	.	CASNWARNTIYF	TGTGCCAGCAACTGGGCGCGAAACACCATATATTTT
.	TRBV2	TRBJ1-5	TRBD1	CASRKHTGDNQPQHF	TGTGCCAGCAGGAAACACACAGGGGACAATCAGCCCCAGCATTTT
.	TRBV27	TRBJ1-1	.	CASSPRGGGNTEAFF	TGTGCCAGCAGCCCTCGTGGGGGGGGGAACACTGAAGCTTTCTTT
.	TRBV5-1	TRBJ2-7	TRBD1	CASSLGQGFSYEQYF	TGCGCCAGCAGCTTGGGACAGGGATTCAGCTACGAGCAGTACTTC
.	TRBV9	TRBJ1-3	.	CASSVGGKGGNTIYF	TGTGCCAGCAGCGTAGGAGGGAAAGGGGGAAACACCATATATTTT
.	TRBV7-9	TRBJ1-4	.	CASWTGALNEKLFF	TGTGCCAGCTGGACCGGGGCTCTTAATGAAAAACTGTTTTTT
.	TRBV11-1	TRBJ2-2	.	CASSLEGNTGELFF	TGTGCCAGCAGCCTTGAGGGGAACACCGGGGAGCTGTTTTTT